This record concerns one T cell receptor beta chain sequence. What it binds is not known. The method was immunoSEQ multiplex PCR; TCRdb's version includes in-frame clones alone and lacks a portion of them. The table shows some 14,000 clones, with around 70% occurring only once. The sample originates from a study of cytotoxic CD8 clonotypes in ibrutinib-treated CLL. Study in general: The patients, about ten relapsed/refractory and roughly 15 treatment-naive, included around 17 who were IGHV unmutated.

Germline CDR1 KGHSH, CDR2 LQKENI. Trimming removed 3 bases at V and 10 bases at J, with 13 bases between. CDR3 length equals 13 residues. Study-wide points: Clonality climbed at ibrutinib response, then dropped toward baseline at progression. Few clonotypes were public, and these shrank or held steady under treatment.

Sequencing was performed on PBMCs, taken before ibrutinib treatment. The clonotype originates from a human donor with chronic lymphocytic leukemia. V usage is TRBV18 and J usage is TRBJ2-1; perhaps D is TRBD1 or TRBD2 (5 bases each). CDR3 loop: CASSPPGRGEQFF. CDR3 DNA: TGTGCCAGCTCACCCCCGGGGCGAGGGGAGCAGTTCTTC.